Sequencing of this TCR beta chain was carried out in a study of OX40 agonist ivuxolimab in advanced cancers. Background on the study: Participants averaged about 60 years of age (range roughly 20 to 90) and were roughly 80% male. Patients achieving partial responses numbered three: one hepatocellular carcinoma case and two cutaneous melanoma cases. Study-level points and caveats: Clonal expansion was among the lowest in partial responders at 0.1-3.0 mg/kg, especially CD8+.

The junction had 7 bases not matched to a gene; V was cut back by 5 bases and J by 5 bases. The CDR3 totals 14 residues. Germline V gene lookup returns CDR1 MDHEN and CDR2 SYDVKM. Turning to this clone: Its matching antigen is unknown.

Only in-frame clones appear in the TCRdb table, and some are missing; sequencing was by immunoSEQ multiplex PCR. The data hold around 82,000 clones, with more than 70% observed a single time. Autoimmune disease history or systemic immunosuppression excluded patients. This sequence was found in an adult with an advanced solid tumor such as melanoma, head and neck, liver or kidney cancer. The chain carries TRBV28 and TRBJ1-1; 8 nucleotides match TRBD1. Sequenced here: CD4+ or CD8+ T cells sorted from blood, sampled in a trial of the OX40 agonist ivuxolimab. For the CDR3, the DNA is TGTGCCAGCAGTACGGGACAGGTGGAAACTGAAGCTTTCTTT. Its translation: CASSTGQVETEAFF.